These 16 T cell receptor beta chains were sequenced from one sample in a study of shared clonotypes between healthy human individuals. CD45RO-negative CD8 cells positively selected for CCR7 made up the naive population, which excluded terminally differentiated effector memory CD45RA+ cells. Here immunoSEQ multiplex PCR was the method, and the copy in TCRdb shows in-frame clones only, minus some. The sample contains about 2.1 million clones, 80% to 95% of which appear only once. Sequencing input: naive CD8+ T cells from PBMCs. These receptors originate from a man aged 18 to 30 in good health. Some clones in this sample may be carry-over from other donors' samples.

This CDR3 reads CASSIGVAGAVGELFF. CDR3 coding DNA: TGTGCCAGTAGTATAGGCGTAGCGGGAGCGGTCGGGGAGCTGTTTTTT. The chain recombines TRBV19 with TRBJ2-2, with 9 positions matching TRBD2. The CDR3 has 16 amino acids. CDR1 is LNHDA, CDR2 SQIVND, per germline (reference sequence). V was pared by 1 base and J by 7 bases, with 7 bases of the junction left unmatched.

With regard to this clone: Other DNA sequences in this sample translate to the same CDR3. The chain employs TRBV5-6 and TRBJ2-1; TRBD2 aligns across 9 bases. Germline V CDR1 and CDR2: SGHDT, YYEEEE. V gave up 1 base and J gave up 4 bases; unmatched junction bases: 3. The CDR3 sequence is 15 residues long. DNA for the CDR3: TGTGCCAGCAGCTTGTCCAGCGGGAGGTACAATGAGCAGTTCTTC. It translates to CASSLSSGRYNEQFF.

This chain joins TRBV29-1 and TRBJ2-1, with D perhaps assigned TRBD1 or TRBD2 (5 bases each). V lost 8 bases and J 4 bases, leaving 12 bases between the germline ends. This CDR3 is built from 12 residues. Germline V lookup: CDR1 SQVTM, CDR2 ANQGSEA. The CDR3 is CSSRGPYNEQFF. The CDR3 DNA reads TGCAGCTCCCGGGGACCATACAATGAGCAGTTCTTC.

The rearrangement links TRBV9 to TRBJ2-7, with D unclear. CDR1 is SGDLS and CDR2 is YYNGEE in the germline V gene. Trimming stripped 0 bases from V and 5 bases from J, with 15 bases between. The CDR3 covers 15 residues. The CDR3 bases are TGTGCCAGCAGCGTAGCTTCGGGCAGTTACAACGAGCAGTACTTC. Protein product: CASSVASGSYNEQYF.

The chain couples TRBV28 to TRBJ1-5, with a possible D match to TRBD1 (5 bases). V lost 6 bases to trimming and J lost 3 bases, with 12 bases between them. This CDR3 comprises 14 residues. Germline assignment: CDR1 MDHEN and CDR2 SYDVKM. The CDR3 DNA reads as TGTGCCAGCAGGCGAACAGGCTTCAATCAGCCCCAGCATTTT. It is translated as CASRRTGFNQPQHF.

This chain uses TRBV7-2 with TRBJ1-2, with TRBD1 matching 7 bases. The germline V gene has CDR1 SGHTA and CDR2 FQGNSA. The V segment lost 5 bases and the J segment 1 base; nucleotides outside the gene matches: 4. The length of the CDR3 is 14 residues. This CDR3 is CASSVDRDNYGYTF. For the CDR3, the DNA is TGTGCCAGCAGCGTCGACAGGGATAACTATGGCTACACCTTC.

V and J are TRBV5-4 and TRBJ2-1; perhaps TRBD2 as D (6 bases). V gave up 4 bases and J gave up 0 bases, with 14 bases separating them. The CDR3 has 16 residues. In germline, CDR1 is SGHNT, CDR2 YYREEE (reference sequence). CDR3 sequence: CASSPGDLFSYNEQFF. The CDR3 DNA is TGTGCCAGCAGCCCCGGGGACTTATTCTCCTACAATGAGCAGTTCTTC.

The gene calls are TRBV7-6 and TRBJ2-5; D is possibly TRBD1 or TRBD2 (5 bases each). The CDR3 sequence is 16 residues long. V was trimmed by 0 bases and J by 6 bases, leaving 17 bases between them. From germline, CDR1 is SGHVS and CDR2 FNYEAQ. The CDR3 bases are TGTGCCAGCAGCTTAGCCGAGGGGACCACCCAGAAGACCCAGTACTTC. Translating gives CASSLAEGTTQKTQYF.

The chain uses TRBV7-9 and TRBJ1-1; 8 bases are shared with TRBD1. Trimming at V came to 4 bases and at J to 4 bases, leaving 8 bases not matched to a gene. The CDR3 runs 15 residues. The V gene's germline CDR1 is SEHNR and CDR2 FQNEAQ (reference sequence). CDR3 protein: CASSSRQGRSTEAFF. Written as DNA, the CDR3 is TGTGCCAGCAGCTCACGACAGGGGAGAAGCACTGAAGCTTTCTTT.

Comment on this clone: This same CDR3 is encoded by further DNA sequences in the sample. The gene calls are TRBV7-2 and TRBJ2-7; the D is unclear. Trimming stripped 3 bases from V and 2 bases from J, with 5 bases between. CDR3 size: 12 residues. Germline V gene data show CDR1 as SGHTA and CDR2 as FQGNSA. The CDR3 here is CASSFGTYEQYF. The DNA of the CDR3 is TGTGCCAGCAGCTTCGGCACCTACGAGCAGTACTTC. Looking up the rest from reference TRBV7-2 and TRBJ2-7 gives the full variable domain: GAGVSQSPSNKVTEKGKDVELRCDPISGHTALYWYRQSLGQGLEFLIYFQGNSAPDKSGLPSDRFSAERTGGSVSTLTIQRTQQEDSAVYLCASSFGTYEQYFGPGTRLTVT.

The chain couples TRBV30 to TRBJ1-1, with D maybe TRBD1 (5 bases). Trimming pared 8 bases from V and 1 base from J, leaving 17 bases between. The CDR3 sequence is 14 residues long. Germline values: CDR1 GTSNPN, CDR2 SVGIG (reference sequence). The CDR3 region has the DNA TGTGCCGGGTATCCCGGACACGCGAACACTGAAGCTTTCTTT. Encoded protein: CAGYPGHANTEAFF.

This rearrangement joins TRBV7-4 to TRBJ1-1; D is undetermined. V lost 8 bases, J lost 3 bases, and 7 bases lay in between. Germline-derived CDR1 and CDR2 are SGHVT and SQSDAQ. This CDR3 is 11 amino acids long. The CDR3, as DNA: TGTGCCAGCTCTTGGTACACTGAAGCTTTCTTT. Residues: CASSWYTEAFF.

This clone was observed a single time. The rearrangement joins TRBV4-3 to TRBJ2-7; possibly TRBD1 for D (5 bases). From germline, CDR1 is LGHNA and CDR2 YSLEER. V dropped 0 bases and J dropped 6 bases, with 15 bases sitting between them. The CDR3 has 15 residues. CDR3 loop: CASSQDLWGSGEQYF. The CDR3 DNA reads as TGCGCCAGCAGCCAAGATCTGTGGGGCTCGGGCGAGCAGTACTTC.

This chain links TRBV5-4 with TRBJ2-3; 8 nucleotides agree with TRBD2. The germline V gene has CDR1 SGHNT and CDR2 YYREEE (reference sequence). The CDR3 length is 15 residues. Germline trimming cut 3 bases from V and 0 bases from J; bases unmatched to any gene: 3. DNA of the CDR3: TGTGCCAGCAGCTACAAGCGGGAGAGCACAGATACGCAGTATTTT. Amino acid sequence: CASSYKRESTDTQYF. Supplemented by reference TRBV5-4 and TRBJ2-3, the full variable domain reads ETGVTQSPTHLIKTRGQQVTLRCSSQSGHNTVSWYQQALGQGPQFIFQYYREEENGRGNFPPRFSGLQFPNYSSELNVNALELDDSALYLCASSYKRESTDTQYFGPGTRLTVL.

DNA of the CDR3: TGTGCCACCAGCCCATCAGCTAGCGGGAGTATGAATGAGCAGTTCTTC. This sequence encodes CATSPSASGSMNEQFF. The rearrangement links TRBV15 to TRBJ2-1, with 10 bases lining up with TRBD2. V shed 5 bases, J shed 7 bases, and the junction held 11 bases outside the gene matches. The germline CDR1 and CDR2 sequences are LNHNV and YYDKDF (reference sequence). CDR3 length: 16 amino acids.

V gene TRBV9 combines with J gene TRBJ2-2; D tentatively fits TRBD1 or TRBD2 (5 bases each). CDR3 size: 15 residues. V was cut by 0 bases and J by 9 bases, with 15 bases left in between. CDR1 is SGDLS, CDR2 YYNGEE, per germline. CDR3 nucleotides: TGTGCCAGCAGCGTAGACGGGACCGCCGCCCGGGAGCTGTTTTTT. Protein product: CASSVDGTAARELFF.